This T cell receptor beta chain stems from a study of a mutant IDH1 vaccine in newly diagnosed glioma. Background on the study: Earlier therapy was either radiotherapy, temozolomide, or both, and most got both. Study-wide results and limits: Among all patients, vaccine-induced immune responses occurred in over 80%.

About this clone itself: Its specificity is not known.

Time point of the sample: week 11, during vaccination. Vaccine doses each comprised 300 ug of mutant IDH1 20-mer peptide, with topical imiquimod. Tumors from donors were new WHO grade 3 or 4 IDH1-mutant astrocytomas with ATRX loss. Assay: immunoSEQ multiplex PCR; the TCRdb copy retains only in-frame clones and omits some. The repertoire consists of tens of thousands of clones, with 84% occurring once and the leading ten covering 3.6%. In germline, CDR1 is MNHEY, CDR2 SVGAGI. The V gene end was trimmed by 0 bases and the J gene end by 5 bases; junction bases not matched to a gene: 3. This CDR3 has 14 amino acids.

Sequencing was performed on PBMCs, taken from a glioma patient whose treatment included an IDH1 peptide vaccine. This TCR was recovered from a man aged 25-45 years with glioma. J is TRBJ1-1 and V is TRBV6-5, with 7 bases aligning to TRBD1. The CDR3 sequence: CASSYSMTGTEAFF. CDR3 in DNA: TGTGCCAGCAGTTACTCGATGACAGGGACTGAAGCTTTCTTT.